Below are 25 T cell receptor beta chains sequenced from a single sample in a study of Ad26.COV2.S vaccination and SARS-CoV-2 variants. Method: immunoSEQ multiplex PCR; TCRdb's copy keeps in-frame clones and lacks some. The sample records about 460,000 clones, nearly 90% being singletons. Indicated treatment: some 20 received Ad26.COV2.S at low or high dose, single or two shots; about 5 received placebo; per-sample allocation not given. On day 63 after the first injection, vaccine and placebo recipients gave samples. The sample was peripheral blood, taken in a trial of Ad26.COV2.S vaccine versus placebo. These receptors came from a person aged 18-65 years who received the Ad26.COV2.S COVID-19 vaccine or a placebo.

This clone was seen once. The chain employs TRBV11-2 and TRBJ2-1; TRBD1 aligns across 7 bases. The ends lost 1 base at V and 8 bases at J; junction bases unmatched: 11. Germline CDR1 SGHAT, CDR2 FQNNGV. The CDR3 is 16 residues long. The CDR3 DNA reads as TGTGCCAGCAGCTTAGGTCTTGGGACAGAGGGCTATGAGCAGTTCTTC. Translated: CASSLGLGTEGYEQFF.

The V and J genes are TRBV4-1 and TRBJ1-6; D gene unclear. Germline CDR1 MGHRA, CDR2 YSYEKL. V lost 0 bases to trimming and J lost 12 bases, with 30 bases between them. The CDR3 totals 20 residues. CDR3 in DNA: TGCGCCAGCAGCCAAGATCCATCGGGCTCGGGAGACCTCGTTGATGGACCCCTCCACTTT. Translated: CASSQDPSGSGDLVDGPLHF.

As DNA, the CDR3 is TGTGCCAGCAGTGCCGGGACAGCGCTTGAAGCTTTCTTT. As protein: CASSAGTALEAFF. This chain joins TRBV28 and TRBJ1-1; 7 bases fit TRBD1. The CDR3 has 13 residues. The V gene end was trimmed by 5 bases and the J gene end by 7 bases; junction bases not matched to a gene: 7. Germline V lookup: CDR1 MDHEN, CDR2 SYDVKM.

V gene TRBV7-6 combines with J gene TRBJ2-7, with TRBD1 identical over 7 bases. The V gene end was trimmed by 4 bases and the J gene end by 3 bases; junction bases not matched to a gene: 9. Germline V gene sequence: CDR1 SGHVS, CDR2 FNYEAQ. There are 15 residues in the CDR3. The CDR3 DNA follows: TGTGCCAGCAGCTCCGCTCCCGACAGGGTCTACGAGCAGTACTTC. Translating gives CASSSAPDRVYEQYF.

This rearrangement joins TRBV6-5 to TRBJ1-2, with D maybe TRBD1 (6 bases). Germline lookup yields CDR1 MNHEY and CDR2 SVGAGI. This CDR3 region has 15 residues. With 5 bases removed from V and 4 bases from J, the gap between germline ends came to 17 bases. The CDR3 reads CASSTRQDGRYGYTF. CDR3 DNA: TGTGCCAGCAGTACCCGACAGGATGGGCGCTATGGCTACACCTTC.

This chain uses TRBV6-5 with TRBJ2-5, with D maybe TRBD1 (5 bases). Trimming pared 4 bases from V and 2 bases from J, leaving 11 bases between. CDR3 length: 14 amino acids. Germline values: CDR1 MNHEY, CDR2 SVGAGI. The CDR3 spells CASSSGHLQETQYF. The CDR3 bases are TGTGCCAGCAGTTCCGGACACCTTCAAGAGACCCAGTACTTC.

This rearrangement joins TRBV7-9 to TRBJ2-7; D gene unclear. The CDR3 consists of 12 residues. From germline, CDR1 is SEHNR and CDR2 FQNEAQ (reference sequence). Between the trimmed V and J ends, which lost 0 bases and 10 bases, there was a span of 10 bases. The CDR3 DNA follows: TGTGCCAGCAGCTTAGCTAGGGAAACACAGTACTTC. The encoded protein is CASSLARETQYF.

This clone was found once. J is TRBJ2-4 and V is TRBV29-1; TRBD1 agrees at 9 bases. CDR1 is SQVTM, CDR2 ANQGSEA, per germline. The CDR3 extends over 14 amino acids. J lost 3 bases, V lost 6 bases, and 6 bases had no gene match. In DNA form, the CDR3 reads TGCAGCGTCTGGGACAGGGTCGGCAAAAACATTCAGTACTTC. It translates to CSVWDRVGKNIQYF.

The chain is built from TRBV27 and TRBJ2-5; TRBD2 aligns across 7 bases. After removal of 10 bases from V and 3 bases from J, the junction contained 11 bases not matched to a gene. Germline V lookup: CDR1 MNHEY, CDR2 SMNVEV (reference sequence). This CDR3 spans 14 amino acids. This CDR3 reads CATQRSSGKETQYF. The CDR3 nucleotides are TGTGCCACCCAGCGCTCTAGCGGTAAAGAGACCCAGTACTTC.

The CDR3 region is CASSRGTGDDSNQPQHF. CDR3 DNA sequence: TGTGCCAGCAGTCGCGGGACAGGGGATGATAGCAATCAGCCCCAGCATTTT. J is TRBJ1-5 and V is TRBV7-9; 10 nucleotides align to TRBD1. The trim removed 6 bases at V and 0 bases at J, leaving 8 bases unmatched. The CDR3 sequence is 17 residues long. Germline V lookup: CDR1 SEHNR, CDR2 FQNEAQ (reference sequence).

The chain carries TRBV30 and TRBJ2-2; TRBD1 or TRBD2 may be the D gene (5 bases each). Germline CDR1 and CDR2: GTSNPN and SVGIG (reference sequence). This CDR3 has 16 amino acids. Trimming took 2 bases from V and 2 from J, leaving 15 bases between them. CDR3 nucleotide sequence: TGTGCCTGGAGTCACCTAACCCGGGGCAACACCGGGGAGCTGTTTTTT. Protein: CAWSHLTRGNTGELFF.

This chain connects TRBV6-5 to TRBJ2-2; tentatively, D is TRBD1 (6 bases). Germline V gives CDR1 MNHEY, CDR2 SVGAGI. V was trimmed by 2 bases and J by 3 bases, leaving 10 bases between them. This CDR3 comprises 15 residues. The CDR3 nucleotides read TGTGCCAGCAGTTACATGCAGGGGTACACCGGGGAGCTGTTTTTT. Amino acid sequence: CASSYMQGYTGELFF.

The V gene is TRBV28, the J gene TRBJ2-1, with 8 bases identical to TRBD2. The V gene end was trimmed by 7 bases and the J gene end by 4 bases; junction bases not matched to a gene: 6. CDR1 and CDR2 (germline): MDHEN, SYDVKM. This CDR3 has 14 amino acids. CDR3 protein: CASIRAGAYNEQFF. The CDR3 DNA reads as TGTGCCAGCATCCGAGCGGGAGCGTACAATGAGCAGTTCTTC.

The chain employs TRBV5-1 and TRBJ1-1; D gene uncertain. Germline V CDR1 and CDR2: SGHRS, YFSETQ. Between the trimmed V and J ends, which lost 1 base and 1 base, there was a span of 8 bases. This CDR3 is built from 14 residues. The CDR3 region is CASSLYIRNTEAFF. In nucleotides, the CDR3 is TGCGCCAGCAGCTTGTACATAAGGAACACTGAAGCTTTCTTT.

The chain carries TRBV10-3 and TRBJ2-5, with 7 bases matching TRBD2. The ends lost 1 base at V and 4 bases at J; junction bases unmatched: 0. The CDR3 contains 13 residues. The germline CDR1 and CDR2 sequences are ENHRY and SYGVKD. The CDR3 coding sequence is TGTGCCATCAGTGAGTGGGAGGGAGAGACCCAGTACTTC. Residues: CAISEWEGETQYF.

The chain links TRBV4-1 to TRBJ2-5, with D unresolved. Germline CDR1 is MGHRA and CDR2 is YSYEKL. V dropped 1 base and J dropped 1 base, with 7 bases sitting between them. The CDR3 is 14 amino acids. CDR3 sequence: CASSQVITQETQYF. CDR3 in DNA: TGCGCCAGCAGCCAAGTTATAACCCAAGAGACCCAGTACTTC.

In nucleotides, the CDR3 is TGTGCCAGCAGCAGGACTAGCGGGGACTACAATGAGCAGTTCTTC. Its protein product is CASSRTSGDYNEQFF. The V and J genes are TRBV6-2 or TRBV6-3 and TRBJ2-1; 12 nucleotides line up with TRBD2. With 6 bases clipped from V and 3 bases from J, the junction kept 3 bases outside the gene matches. This CDR3 has 15 amino acids. Germline lookup yields CDR1 MNHEY and CDR2 SVGEGT.

The chain recombines TRBV28 with TRBJ1-3, with a weak D call TRBD1 (5 bases). Deletions cut 3 bases from V and 3 bases from J, with 9 bases between. Per the germline V gene, CDR1 is MDHEN and CDR2 is SYDVKM. CDR3 size: 14 residues. CDR3 amino acids: CASSFPGNGNTIYF. DNA of the CDR3: TGTGCCAGCAGTTTCCCAGGGAATGGAAACACCATATATTTT.

The chain combines TRBV25-1 with TRBJ2-7, with D possibly matching TRBD1 (6 bases). The CDR3 loop spans 14 amino acids. The V end was cut by 3 bases, the J end by 3 bases, with 12 bases between. Per germline, CDR1 MGHDK and CDR2 SYGVNS. Written as DNA, the CDR3 is TGTGCCAGCAGTGAGAGGGACACTGACTACGAGCAGTACTTC. The encoded protein is CASSERDTDYEQYF.

This chain connects TRBV7-3 to TRBJ2-3; 11 bases line up with TRBD2. This CDR3 has 15 amino acids. In germline, CDR1 is SGHTA, CDR2 FQGTGA. The V and J ends lost 4 bases and 1 base, in that order; junction bases with no gene match: 1. CDR3 DNA: TGTGCCAGCAGCTCGACTAGCGGGGGCACAGATACGCAGTATTTT. This encodes CASSSTSGGTDTQYF.

J is TRBJ1-5 and V is TRBV24-1; a possible D gene is TRBD1 (6 bases). Looked up from germline, CDR1 is KGHDR and CDR2 is SFDVKD. This CDR3 is 17 amino acids long. With 5 bases removed from V and 2 bases from J, the gap between germline ends came to 18 bases. Here the CDR3 DNA reads TGTGCCACCAGTGTCCCTTGCCTGCGACAGGGCAATCAGCCCCAGCATTTT. It yields the protein CATSVPCLRQGNQPQHF.

To note about this clone: This same CDR3 is encoded by further DNA sequences in the sample. The chain couples TRBV27 to TRBJ1-1; TRBD1 is a possible D gene (5 bases). Germline V gene data show CDR1 as MNHEY and CDR2 as SMNVEV (reference sequence). The CDR3 has 13 residues. V lost 5 bases and J lost 1, with 8 bases in between. CDR3 in amino acids: CASSLGQNTEAFF. DNA of the CDR3: TGTGCCAGCAGTCTAGGACAGAACACTGAAGCTTTCTTT.

This clone has just one count. The rearrangement joins TRBV4-2 to TRBJ2-5, with TRBD1 as a possible D gene (6 bases). Germline loops: CDR1 LGHNA, CDR2 YNFKEQ. This CDR3 spans 16 amino acids. V gave up 0 bases and J gave up 7 bases, with 18 bases separating them. Written as DNA, the CDR3 is TGTGCCAGCAGCCAAGACCGGGACACATCTTTCGGGACCCAGTACTTC. Its protein is CASSQDRDTSFGTQYF.

CDR3 sequence (DNA): TGTGCCTCCTATAGCGAGACCCAGTACTTC. The encoded protein is CASYSETQYF. The V gene is TRBV6-5, the J gene TRBJ2-5; D gene unclear. The CDR3 has 10 amino acids. Between the trimmed V and J ends, which lost 11 bases and 5 bases, there was a span of 9 bases. The germline CDR1 and CDR2 sequences are MNHEY and SVGAGI.

J is TRBJ2-1 and V is TRBV19; TRBD2 aligns across 13 bases. Per germline, CDR1 LNHDA and CDR2 SQIVND (reference sequence). The CDR3 totals 17 residues. With 4 bases clipped from V and 1 base from J, the junction kept 4 bases outside the gene matches. CDR3 bases: TGTGCCAGTAGTACCACTAGCGGGAGGGCGTCCTACAATGAGCAGTTCTTC. It yields the protein CASSTTSGRASYNEQFF.